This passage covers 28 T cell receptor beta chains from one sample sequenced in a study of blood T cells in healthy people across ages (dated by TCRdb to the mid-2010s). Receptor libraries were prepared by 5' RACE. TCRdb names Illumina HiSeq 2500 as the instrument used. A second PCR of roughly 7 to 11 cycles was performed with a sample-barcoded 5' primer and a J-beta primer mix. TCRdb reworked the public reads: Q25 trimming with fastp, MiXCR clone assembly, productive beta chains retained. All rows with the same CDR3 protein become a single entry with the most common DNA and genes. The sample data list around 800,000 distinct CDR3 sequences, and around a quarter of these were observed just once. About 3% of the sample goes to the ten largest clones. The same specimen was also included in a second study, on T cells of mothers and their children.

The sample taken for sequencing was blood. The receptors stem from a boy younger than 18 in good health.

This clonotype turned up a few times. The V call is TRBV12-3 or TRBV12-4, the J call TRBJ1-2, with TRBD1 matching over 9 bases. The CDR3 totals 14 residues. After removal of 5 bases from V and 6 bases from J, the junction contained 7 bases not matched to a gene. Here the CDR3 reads CASSRTGERDGYTF. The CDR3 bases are TGTGCCAGCAGTCGGACAGGGGAGCGCGATGGCTACACCTTC.

CDR3 DNA sequence: TGTGCCAGCAGTATACAGGGGCCTACCGGGGAGCTGTTTTTT. Protein sequence: CASSIQGPTGELFF. The chain employs TRBV7-3 and TRBJ2-2; 7 nucleotides line up with TRBD1. The CDR3 runs 14 residues. CDR1 and CDR2 (germline): SGHTA, FQGTGA. Unmatched junction bases numbered 6, after V lost 6 bases and J lost 5 bases.

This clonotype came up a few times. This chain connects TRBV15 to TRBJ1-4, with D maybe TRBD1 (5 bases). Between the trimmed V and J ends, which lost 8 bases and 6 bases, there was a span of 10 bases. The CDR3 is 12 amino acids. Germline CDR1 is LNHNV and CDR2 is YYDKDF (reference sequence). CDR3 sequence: CATRGPDEKLFF. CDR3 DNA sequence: TGTGCCACCCGGGGCCCGGATGAAAAACTGTTTTTT.

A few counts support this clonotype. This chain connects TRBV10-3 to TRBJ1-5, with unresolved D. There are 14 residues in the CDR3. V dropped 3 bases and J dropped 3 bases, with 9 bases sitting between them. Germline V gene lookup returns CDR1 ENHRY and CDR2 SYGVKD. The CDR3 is CAISDGTNNQPQHF. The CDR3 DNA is TGTGCCATCAGTGATGGTACCAACAATCAGCCCCAGCATTTT.

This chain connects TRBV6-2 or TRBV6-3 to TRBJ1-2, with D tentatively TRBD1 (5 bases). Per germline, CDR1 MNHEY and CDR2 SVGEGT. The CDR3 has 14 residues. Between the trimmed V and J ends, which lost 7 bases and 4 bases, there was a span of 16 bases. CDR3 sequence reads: CASTSGRTSYGYTF. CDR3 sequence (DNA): TGTGCCAGCACATCGGGACGGACGAGCTATGGCTACACCTTC.

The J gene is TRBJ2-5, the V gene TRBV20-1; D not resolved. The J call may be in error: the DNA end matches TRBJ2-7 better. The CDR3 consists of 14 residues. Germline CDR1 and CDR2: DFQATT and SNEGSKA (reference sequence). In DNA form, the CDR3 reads TGCAGTGCTAAGGAGTCCAAGAGCCTCTACGAGCAGTACTTC. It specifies CSAKESKSLYEQYF.

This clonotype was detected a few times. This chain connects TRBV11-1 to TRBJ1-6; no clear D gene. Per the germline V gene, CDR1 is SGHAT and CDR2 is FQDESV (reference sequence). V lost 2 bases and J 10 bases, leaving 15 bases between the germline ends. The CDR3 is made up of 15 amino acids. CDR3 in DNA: TGTGCCAGCAGCTTATCCCGTGGCTTGGGATCACCCCTCCACTTT. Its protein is CASSLSRGLGSPLHF.

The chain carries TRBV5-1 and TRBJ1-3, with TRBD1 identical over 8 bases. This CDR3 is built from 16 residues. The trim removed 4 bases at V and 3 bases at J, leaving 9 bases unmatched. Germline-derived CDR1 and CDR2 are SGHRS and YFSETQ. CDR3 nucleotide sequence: TGCGCCAGCAGCCTGTCGGACAGGGCGGATGGAAACACCATATATTTT. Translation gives CASSLSDRADGNTIYF.

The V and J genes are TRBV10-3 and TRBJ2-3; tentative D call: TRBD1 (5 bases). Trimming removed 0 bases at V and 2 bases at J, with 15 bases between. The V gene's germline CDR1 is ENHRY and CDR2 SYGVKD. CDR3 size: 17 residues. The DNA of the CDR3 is TGTGCCATCAGTGAGTCAAGGGCAGGACAACTCACAGATACGCAGTATTTT. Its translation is CAISESRAGQLTDTQYF.

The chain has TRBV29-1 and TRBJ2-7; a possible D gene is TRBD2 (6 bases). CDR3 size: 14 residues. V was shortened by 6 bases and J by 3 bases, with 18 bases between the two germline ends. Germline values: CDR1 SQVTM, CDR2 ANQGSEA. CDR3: CSVRTGKDYYEQYF. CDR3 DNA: TGCAGCGTGAGGACGGGGAAGGACTACTACGAGCAGTACTTC.

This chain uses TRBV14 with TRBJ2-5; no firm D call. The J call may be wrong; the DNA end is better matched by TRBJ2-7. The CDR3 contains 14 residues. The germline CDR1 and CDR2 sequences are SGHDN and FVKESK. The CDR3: CASSQMGNRYEQYF. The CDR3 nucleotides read TGTGCCAGCAGCCAAATGGGGAACCGCTACGAGCAGTACTTC.

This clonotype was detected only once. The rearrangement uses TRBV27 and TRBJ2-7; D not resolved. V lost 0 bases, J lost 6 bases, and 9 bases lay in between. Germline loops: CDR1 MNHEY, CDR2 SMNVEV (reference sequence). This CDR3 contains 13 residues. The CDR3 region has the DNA TGTGCCAGCAGTTTATCCCGGACGAGCGAGCAGTACTTC. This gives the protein CASSLSRTSEQYF.

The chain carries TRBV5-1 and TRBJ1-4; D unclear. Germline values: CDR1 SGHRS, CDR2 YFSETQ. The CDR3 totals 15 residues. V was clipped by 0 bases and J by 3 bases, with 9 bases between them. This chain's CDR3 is CASSLEAGPNEKLFF. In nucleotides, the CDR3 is TGCGCCAGCAGCTTGGAGGCAGGACCTAATGAAAAACTGTTTTTT.

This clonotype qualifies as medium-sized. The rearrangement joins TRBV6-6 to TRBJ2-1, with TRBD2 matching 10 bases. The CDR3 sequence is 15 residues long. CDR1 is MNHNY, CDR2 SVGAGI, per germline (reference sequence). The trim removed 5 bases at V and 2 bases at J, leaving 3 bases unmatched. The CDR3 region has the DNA TGTGCCAGCAGTCTAGCGGGGGCCACCTACAATGAGCAGTTCTTC. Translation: CASSLAGATYNEQFF.

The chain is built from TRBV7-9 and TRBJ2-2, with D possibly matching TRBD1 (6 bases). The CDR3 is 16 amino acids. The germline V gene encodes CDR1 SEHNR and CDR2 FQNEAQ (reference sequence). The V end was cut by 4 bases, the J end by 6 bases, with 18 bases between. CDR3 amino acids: CASSYLRGGDPGELFF. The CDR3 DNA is TGTGCCAGCAGCTATCTTCGAGGGGGTGACCCCGGGGAGCTGTTTTTT.

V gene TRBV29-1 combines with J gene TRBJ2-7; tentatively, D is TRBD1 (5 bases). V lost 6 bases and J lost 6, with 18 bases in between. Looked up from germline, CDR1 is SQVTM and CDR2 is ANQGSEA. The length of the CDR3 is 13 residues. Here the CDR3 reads CSVRQFTTTEQYF. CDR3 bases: TGCAGCGTGAGACAGTTCACTACCACCGAGCAGTACTTC.

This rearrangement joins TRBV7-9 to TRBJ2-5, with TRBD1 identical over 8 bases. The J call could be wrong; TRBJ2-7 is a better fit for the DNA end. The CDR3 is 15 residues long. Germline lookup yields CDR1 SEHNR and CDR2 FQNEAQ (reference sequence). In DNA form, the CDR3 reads TGTGCCAGCAGCTTAGGCGACAGGGGATTCTACGAGCAGTACTTC. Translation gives CASSLGDRGFYEQYF.

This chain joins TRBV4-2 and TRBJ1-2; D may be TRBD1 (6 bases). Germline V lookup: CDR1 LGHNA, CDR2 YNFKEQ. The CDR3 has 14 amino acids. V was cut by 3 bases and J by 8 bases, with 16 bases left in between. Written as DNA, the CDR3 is TGTGCCAGCAGCCAGGATGGGACAAGGGACGGCTACACCTTC. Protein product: CASSQDGTRDGYTF.

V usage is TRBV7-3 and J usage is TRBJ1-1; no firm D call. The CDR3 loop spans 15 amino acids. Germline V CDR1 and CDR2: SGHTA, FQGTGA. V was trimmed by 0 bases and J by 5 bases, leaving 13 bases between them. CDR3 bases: TGTGCCAGCAGCTTAACGGGCGGGTCCTGGACTGAAGCTTTCTTT. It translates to CASSLTGGSWTEAFF. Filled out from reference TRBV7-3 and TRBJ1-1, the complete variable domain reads GAGVSQTPSNKVTEKGKYVELRCDPISGHTALYWYRQSLGQGPEFLIYFQGTGAADDSGLPNDRFFAVRPEGSVSTLKIQRTERGDSAVYLCASSLTGGSWTEAFFGQGTRLTVV.

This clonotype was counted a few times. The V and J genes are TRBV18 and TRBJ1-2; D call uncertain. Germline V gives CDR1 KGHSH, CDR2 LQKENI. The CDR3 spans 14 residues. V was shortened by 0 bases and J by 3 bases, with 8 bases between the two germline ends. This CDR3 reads CASSPPGVDYGYTF. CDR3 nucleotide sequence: TGTGCCAGCTCACCACCTGGGGTTGACTATGGCTACACCTTC. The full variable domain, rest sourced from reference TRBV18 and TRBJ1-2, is NAGVMQNPRHLVRRRGQEARLRCSPMKGHSHVYWYRQLPEEGLKFMVYLQKENIIDESGMPKERFSAEFPKEGPSILRIQQVVRGDSAAYFCASSPPGVDYGYTFGSGTRLTVV.

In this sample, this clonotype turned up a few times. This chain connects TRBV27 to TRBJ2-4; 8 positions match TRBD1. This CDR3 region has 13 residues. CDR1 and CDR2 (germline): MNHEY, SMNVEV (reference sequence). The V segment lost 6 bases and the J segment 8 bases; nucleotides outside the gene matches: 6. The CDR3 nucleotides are TGTGCCAGCAGCAATGACAGGGGAGACATTCAGTACTTC. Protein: CASSNDRGDIQYF.

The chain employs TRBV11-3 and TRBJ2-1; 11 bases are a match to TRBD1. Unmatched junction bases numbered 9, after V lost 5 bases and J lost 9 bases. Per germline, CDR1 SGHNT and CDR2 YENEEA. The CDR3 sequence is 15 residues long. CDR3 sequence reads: CASSPQGQGASEQFF. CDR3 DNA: TGTGCCAGCAGCCCGCAAGGACAGGGGGCGAGTGAGCAGTTCTTC.

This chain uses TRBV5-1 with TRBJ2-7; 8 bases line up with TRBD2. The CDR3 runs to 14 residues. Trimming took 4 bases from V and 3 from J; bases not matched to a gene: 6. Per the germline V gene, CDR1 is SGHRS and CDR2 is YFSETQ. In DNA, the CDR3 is TGCGCCAGCAGCGGCGGGGGGCCTTACTACGAGCAGTACTTC. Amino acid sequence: CASSGGGPYYEQYF.

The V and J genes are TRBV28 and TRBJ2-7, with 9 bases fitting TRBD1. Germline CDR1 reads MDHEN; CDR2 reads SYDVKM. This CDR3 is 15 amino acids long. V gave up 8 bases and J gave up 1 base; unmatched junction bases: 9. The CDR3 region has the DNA TGTGCCAGCCAGGGACCGGGACAGGGATCCTACGAGCAGTACTTC. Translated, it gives CASQGPGQGSYEQYF.

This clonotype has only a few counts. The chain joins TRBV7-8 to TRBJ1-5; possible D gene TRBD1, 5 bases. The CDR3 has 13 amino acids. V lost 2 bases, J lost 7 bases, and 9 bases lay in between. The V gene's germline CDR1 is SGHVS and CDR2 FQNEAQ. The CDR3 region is CASSLQGEQPQHF. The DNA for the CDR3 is TGTGCCAGCAGCTTACAGGGAGAGCAGCCCCAGCATTTT.

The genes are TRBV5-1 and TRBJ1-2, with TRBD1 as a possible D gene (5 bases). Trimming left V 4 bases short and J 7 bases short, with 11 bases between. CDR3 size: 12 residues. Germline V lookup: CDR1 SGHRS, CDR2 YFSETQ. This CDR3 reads CASSLSTGGYTF. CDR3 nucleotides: TGCGCCAGCAGCCTATCCACAGGTGGCTACACCTTC. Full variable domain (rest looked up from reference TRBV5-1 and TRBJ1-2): KAGVTQTPRYLIKTRGQQVTLSCSPISGHRSVSWYQQTPGQGLQFLFEYFSETQRNKGNFPGRFSGRQFSNSRSEMNVSTLELGDSALYLCASSLSTGGYTFGSGTRLTVV.

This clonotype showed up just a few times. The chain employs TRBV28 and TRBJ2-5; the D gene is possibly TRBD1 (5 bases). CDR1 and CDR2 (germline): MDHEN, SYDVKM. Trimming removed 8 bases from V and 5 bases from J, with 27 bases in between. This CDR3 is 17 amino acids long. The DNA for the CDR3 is TGTGCCAGCGCCTCGGAGAAGGGGCAGGATTTCCGGGAGACCCAGTACTTC. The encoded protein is CASASEKGQDFRETQYF.

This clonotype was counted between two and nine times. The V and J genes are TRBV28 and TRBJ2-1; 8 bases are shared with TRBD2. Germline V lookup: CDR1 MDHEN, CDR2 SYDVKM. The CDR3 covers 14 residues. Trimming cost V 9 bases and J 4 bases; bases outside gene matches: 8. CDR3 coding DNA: TGTGCCAGTAGCGGGGACTCGAGGTACAATGAGCAGTTCTTC. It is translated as CASSGDSRYNEQFF.